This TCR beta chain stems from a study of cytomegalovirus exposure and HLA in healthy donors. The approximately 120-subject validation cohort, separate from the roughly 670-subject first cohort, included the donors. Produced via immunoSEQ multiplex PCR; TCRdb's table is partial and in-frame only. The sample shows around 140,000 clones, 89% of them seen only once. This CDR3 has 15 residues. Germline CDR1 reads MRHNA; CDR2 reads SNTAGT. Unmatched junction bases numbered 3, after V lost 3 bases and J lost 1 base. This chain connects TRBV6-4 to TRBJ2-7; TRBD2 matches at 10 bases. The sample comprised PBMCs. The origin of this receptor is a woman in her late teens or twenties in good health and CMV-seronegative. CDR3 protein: CASSEASGGSYEQYF. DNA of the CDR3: TGTGCCAGCAGTGAGGCTAGCGGGGGATCCTACGAGCAGTACTTC.